The clone carrying this TCR beta chain was seen at least ten times. This specimen comes from a study of low-dose radiotherapy and immunotherapy resistance in tumors. Background on the study: Intravenous ipilimumab 1 mg/kg every six weeks was given with nivolumab 240 mg every two weeks. Every two weeks, cyclophosphamide 200 mg/m2 was infused one day before radiation plus immunotherapy.

The time point denotes: before trial treatment. Donors received a regimen that comprised nivolumab, ipilimumab, aspirin, low-dose cyclophosphamide and low-dose radiotherapy. Eligible patients bore advanced solid tumors devoid of tumor-infiltrating lymphocytes. Trimming left V 1 base short and J 3 bases short, with 12 bases between. Germline V gives CDR1 LNHNV, CDR2 YYDKDF (reference sequence). The CDR3 runs 15 residues. Alpha and beta chains were covered, as first-strand cDNA relied on TRAV- and TRBV-specific primers. TCR amplification used roughly 20 PCR cycles, a constant-region primer and a V-primer adapter. TCRdb re-analysed the reads in MiXCR, keeping a single row per CDR3 protein. The table shows about 64,000 distinct CDR3 sequences, with more than 20% occurring only once.

The sample consisted of PBMCs, taken before treatment. The sequence was collected from a male donor with rectosigmoid adenocarcinoma. The chain links TRBV15 to TRBJ2-5, with D perhaps TRBD1 (6 bases). The CDR3 here is CATSRAGQLKETQYF. As DNA, the CDR3 is TGTGCCACCAGCAGAGCAGGACAGCTAAAAGAGACCCAGTACTTC. The variable domain in full, with the rest retrieved from reference TRBV15 and TRBJ2-5, is DAMVIQNPRYQVTQFGKPVTLSCSQTLNHNVMYWYQQKSSQAPKLLFHYYDKDFNNEADTPDNFQSRRPNTSFCFLDIRSPGLGDTAMYLCATSRAGQLKETQYFGPGTRLLVL.